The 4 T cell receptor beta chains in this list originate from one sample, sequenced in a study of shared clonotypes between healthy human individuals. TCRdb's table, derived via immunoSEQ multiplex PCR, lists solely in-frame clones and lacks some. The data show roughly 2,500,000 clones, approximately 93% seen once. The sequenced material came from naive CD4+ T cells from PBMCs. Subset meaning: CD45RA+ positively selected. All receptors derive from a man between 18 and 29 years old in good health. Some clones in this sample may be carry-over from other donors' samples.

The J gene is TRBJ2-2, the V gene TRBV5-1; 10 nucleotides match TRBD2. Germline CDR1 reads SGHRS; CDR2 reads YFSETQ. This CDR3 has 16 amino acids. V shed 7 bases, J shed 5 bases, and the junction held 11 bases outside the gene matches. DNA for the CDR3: TGCGCCAGCTTCGCTCTAGCGGGAGACACAACCGGGGAGCTGTTTTTT. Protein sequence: CASFALAGDTTGELFF.

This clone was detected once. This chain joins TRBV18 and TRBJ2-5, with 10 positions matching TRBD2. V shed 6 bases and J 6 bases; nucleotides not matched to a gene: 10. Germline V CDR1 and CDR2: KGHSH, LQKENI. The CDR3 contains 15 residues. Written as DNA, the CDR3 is TGTGCCAGCTCCCCAAAAGCGGGAGGGGCTCAGACCCAGTACTTC. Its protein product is CASSPKAGGAQTQYF. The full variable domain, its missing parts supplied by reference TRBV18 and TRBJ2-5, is NAGVMQNPRHLVRRRGQEARLRCSPMKGHSHVYWYRQLPEEGLKFMVYLQKENIIDESGMPKERFSAEFPKEGPSILRIQQVVRGDSAAYFCASSPKAGGAQTQYFGPGTRLLVL.

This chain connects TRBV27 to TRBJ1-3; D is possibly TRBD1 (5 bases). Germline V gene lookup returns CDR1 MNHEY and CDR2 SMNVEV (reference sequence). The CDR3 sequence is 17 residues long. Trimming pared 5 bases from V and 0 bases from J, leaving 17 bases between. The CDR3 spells CASSPQPGRSSGNTIYF. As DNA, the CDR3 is TGTGCCAGCAGTCCCCAGCCGGGACGGAGCTCTGGAAACACCATATATTTT.

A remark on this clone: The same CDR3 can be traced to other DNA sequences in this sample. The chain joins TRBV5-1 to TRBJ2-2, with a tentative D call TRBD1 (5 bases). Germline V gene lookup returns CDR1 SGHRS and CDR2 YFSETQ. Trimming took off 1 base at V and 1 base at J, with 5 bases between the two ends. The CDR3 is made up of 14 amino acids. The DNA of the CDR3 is TGCGCCAGCAGCTTGACAGGGAACACCGGGGAGCTGTTTTTT. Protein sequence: CASSLTGNTGELFF.